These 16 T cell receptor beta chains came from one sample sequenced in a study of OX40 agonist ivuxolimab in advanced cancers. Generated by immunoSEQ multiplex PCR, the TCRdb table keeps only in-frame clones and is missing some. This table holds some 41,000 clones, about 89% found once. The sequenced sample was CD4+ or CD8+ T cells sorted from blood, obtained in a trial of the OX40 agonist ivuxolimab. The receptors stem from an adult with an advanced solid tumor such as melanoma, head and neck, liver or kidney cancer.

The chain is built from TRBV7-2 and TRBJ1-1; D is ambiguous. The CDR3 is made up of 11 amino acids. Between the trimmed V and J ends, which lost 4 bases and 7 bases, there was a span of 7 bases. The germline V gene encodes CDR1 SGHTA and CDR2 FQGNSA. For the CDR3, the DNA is TGTGCCAGCAGCTATCAGGTTGAAGCTTTCTTT. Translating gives CASSYQVEAFF.

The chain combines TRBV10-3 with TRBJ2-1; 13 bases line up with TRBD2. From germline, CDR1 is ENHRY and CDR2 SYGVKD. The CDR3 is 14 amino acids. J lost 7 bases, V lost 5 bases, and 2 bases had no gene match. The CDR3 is CAISSGLAGNEQFF. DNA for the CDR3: TGTGCCATCAGTTCGGGACTAGCGGGAAATGAGCAGTTCTTC.

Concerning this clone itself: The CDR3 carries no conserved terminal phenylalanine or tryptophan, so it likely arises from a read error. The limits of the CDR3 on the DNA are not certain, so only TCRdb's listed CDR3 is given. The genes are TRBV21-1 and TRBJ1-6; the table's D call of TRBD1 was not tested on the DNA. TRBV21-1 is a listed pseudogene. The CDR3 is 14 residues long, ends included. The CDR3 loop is CAGQTRSYNSPLHL.

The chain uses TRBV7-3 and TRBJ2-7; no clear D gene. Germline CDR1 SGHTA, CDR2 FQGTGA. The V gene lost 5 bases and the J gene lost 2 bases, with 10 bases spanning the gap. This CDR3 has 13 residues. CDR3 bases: TGTGCCAGCAGCCTCGGTGAAGCCTACGAGCAGTACTTC. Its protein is CASSLGEAYEQYF.

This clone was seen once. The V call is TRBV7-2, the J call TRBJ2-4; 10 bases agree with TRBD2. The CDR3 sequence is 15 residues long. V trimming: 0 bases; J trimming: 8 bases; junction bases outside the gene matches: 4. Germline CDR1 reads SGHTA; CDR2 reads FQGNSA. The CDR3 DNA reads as TGTGCCAGCAGCTTAGCTCAGACTAGCGGGTACATTCAGTACTTC. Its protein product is CASSLAQTSGYIQYF.

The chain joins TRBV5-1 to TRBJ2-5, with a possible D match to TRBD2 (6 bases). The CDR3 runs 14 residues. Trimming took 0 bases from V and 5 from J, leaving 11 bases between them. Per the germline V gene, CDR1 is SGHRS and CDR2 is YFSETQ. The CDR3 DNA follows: TGCGCCAGCAGCTTGGCGGCGGGGCTGGAGACCCAGTACTTC. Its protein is CASSLAAGLETQYF.

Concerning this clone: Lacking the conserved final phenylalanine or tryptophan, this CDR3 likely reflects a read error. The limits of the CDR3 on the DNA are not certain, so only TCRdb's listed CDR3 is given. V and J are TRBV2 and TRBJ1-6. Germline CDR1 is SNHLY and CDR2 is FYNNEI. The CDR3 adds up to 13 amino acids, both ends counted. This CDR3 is CASTRRTGPPHHL.

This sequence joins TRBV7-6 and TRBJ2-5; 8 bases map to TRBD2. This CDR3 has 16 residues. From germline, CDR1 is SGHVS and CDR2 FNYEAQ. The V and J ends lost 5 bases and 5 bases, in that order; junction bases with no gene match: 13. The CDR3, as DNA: TGTGCCAGCAGCGCAACGGGACTAGTGAATTCGGAGACCCAGTACTTC. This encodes CASSATGLVNSETQYF.

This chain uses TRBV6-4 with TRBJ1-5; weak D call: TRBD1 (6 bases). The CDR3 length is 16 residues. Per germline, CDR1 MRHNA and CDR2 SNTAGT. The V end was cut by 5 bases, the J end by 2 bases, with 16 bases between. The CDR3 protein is CASSHRASSGNQPQHF. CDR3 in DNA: TGTGCCAGCAGTCACAGGGCCTCCTCGGGCAATCAGCCCCAGCATTTT.

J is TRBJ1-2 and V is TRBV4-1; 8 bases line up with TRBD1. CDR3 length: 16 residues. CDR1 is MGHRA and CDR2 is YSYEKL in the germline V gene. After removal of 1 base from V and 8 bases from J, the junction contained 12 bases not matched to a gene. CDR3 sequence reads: CASSQAETGVVRGYTF. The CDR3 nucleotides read TGCGCCAGCAGCCAAGCCGAGACAGGGGTGGTAAGGGGCTACACCTTC.

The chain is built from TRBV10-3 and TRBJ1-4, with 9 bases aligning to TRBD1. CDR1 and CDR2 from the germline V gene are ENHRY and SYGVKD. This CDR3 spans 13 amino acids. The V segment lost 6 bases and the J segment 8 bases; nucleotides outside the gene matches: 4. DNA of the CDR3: TGTGCCATCAGCGGGACAGGGAACGAAAAACTGTTTTTT. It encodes CAISGTGNEKLFF.

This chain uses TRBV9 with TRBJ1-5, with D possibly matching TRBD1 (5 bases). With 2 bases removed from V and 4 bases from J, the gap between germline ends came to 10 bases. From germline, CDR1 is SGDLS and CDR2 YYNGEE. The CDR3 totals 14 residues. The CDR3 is CASSVSGGNQPQHF. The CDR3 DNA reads TGTGCCAGCAGCGTCTCGGGGGGGAATCAGCCCCAGCATTTT.

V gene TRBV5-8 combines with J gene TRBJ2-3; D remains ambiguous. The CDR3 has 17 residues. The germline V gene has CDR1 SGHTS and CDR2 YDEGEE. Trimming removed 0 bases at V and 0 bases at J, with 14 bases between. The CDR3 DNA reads TGTGCCAGCAGCTTGGATCTCGTGGGGTCTAGCACAGATACGCAGTATTTT. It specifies CASSLDLVGSSTDTQYF.

The CDR3, as DNA: TGTGCCAGTAGACCCCGGACCGATAAGGGGGATACTGAAGCTTTCTTT. It is translated as CASRPRTDKGDTEAFF. This rearrangement joins TRBV19 to TRBJ1-1, with a possible D match to TRBD1 (6 bases). The germline V gene encodes CDR1 LNHDA and CDR2 SQIVND (reference sequence). Trimming shortened V by 6 bases and J by 5 bases, and 22 bases separated the two germline ends. This CDR3 contains 16 residues.

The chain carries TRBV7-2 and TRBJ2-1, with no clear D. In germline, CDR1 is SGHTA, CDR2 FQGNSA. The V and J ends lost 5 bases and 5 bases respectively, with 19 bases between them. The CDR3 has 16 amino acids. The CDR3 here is CASSHPRVSLDNEQFF. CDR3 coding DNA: TGTGCCAGCAGCCACCCCCGGGTCTCCCTCGACAATGAGCAGTTCTTC.

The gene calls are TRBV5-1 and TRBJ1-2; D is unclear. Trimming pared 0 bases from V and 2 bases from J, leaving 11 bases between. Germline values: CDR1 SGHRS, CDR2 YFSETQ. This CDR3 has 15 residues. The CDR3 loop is CASSLDPGSNYGYTF. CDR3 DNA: TGCGCCAGCAGCTTGGACCCGGGGTCCAACTATGGCTACACCTTC.